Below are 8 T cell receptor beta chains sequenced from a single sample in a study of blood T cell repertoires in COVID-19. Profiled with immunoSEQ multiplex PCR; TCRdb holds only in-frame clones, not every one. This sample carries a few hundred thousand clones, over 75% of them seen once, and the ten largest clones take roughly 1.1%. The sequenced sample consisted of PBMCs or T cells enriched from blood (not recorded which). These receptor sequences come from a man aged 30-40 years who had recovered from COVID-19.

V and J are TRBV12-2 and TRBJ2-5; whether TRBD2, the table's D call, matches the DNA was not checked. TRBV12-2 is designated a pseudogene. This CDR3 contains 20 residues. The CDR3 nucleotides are TGTGCAAGCCCTAACCAATTAGCGGGGGCCCGCCTAACGAAACAAGAGACCCAGTACTTC. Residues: CASPNQLAGARLTKQETQYF.

This CDR3 reads CSVERQGGGNEQFF. The DNA of the CDR3 is TGCAGCGTTGAACGTCAGGGGGGAGGAAATGAGCAGTTCTTC. This chain joins TRBV29-1 and TRBJ2-1, with D perhaps TRBD1 (7 bases). The V end was cut by 2 bases, the J end by 7 bases, with 15 bases between. CDR1 is SQVTM and CDR2 is ANQGSEA in the germline V gene. CDR3 length: 14 residues.

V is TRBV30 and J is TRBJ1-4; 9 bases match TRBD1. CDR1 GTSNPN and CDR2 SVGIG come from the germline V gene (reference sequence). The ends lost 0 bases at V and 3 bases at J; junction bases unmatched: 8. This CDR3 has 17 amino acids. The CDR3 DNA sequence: TGTGCCTGGAGTGTACGCTGGACAGGGGAGTCTAATGAAAAACTGTTTTTT. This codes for CAWSVRWTGESNEKLFF.

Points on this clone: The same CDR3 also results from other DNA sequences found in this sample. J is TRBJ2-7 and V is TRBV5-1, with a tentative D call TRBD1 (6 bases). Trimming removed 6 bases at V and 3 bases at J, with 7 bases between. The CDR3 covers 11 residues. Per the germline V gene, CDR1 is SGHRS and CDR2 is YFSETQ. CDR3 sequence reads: CASKTGYEQYF. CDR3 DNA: TGCGCCAGCAAGACAGGCTACGAGCAGTACTTC. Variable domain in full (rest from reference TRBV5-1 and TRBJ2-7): KAGVTQTPRYLIKTRGQQVTLSCSPISGHRSVSWYQQTPGQGLQFLFEYFSETQRNKGNFPGRFSGRQFSNSRSEMNVSTLELGDSALYLCASKTGYEQYFGPGTRLTVT.

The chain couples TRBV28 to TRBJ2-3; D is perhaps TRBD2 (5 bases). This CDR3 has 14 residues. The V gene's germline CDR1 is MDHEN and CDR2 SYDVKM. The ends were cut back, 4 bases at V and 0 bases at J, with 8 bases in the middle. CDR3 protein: CASSSGVSTDTQYF. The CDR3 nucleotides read TGTGCCAGCAGTTCCGGGGTGAGCACAGATACGCAGTATTTT.

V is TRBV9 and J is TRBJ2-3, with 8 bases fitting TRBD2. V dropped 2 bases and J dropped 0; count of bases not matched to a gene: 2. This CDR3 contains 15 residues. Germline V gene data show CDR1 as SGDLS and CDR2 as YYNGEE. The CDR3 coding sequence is TGTGCCAGCAGCGTTACTAGCGGCAGCACAGATACGCAGTATTTT. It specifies CASSVTSGSTDTQYF.

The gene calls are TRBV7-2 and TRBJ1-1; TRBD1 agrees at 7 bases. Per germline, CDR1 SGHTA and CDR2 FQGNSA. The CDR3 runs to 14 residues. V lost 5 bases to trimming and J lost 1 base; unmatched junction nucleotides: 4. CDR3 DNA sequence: TGTGCCAGCAGCCCGTACAGGGGGAACACTGAAGCTTTCTTT. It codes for CASSPYRGNTEAFF. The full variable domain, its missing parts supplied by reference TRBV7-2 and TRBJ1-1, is GAGVSQSPSNKVTEKGKDVELRCDPISGHTALYWYRQSLGQGLEFLIYFQGNSAPDKSGLPSDRFSAERTGGSVSTLTIQRTQQEDSAVYLCASSPYRGNTEAFFGQGTRLTVV.

In DNA, the CDR3 is TGCGCCAGCAGCTACGGGGTAGAGACCCAGTACTTC. Its translation is CASSYGVETQYF. The chain uses TRBV5-1 and TRBJ2-5, with a tentative D call TRBD2 (5 bases). The length of the CDR3 is 12 residues. The V gene's germline CDR1 is SGHRS and CDR2 YFSETQ. V was trimmed by 3 bases and J by 4 bases, leaving 7 bases between them.